This TCR beta chain came from a study of early T cells in non-severe SARS-CoV-2 infection. The wider study: The chains were unpaired, and the sequenced material was bulk RNA from unsorted whole blood. Study-wide points: Matching with VDJdb favored anti-spike CD8 responses (missing private and CD4 specificities).

The germline gives CDR1 ENHRY, CDR2 SYGVKD. Trimming shortened V by 6 bases and J by 2 bases, and 13 bases separated the two germline ends. The CDR3 has 14 residues. On this clonotype itself: Antigen specificity is unknown.

Each single cDNA molecule received a unique molecular identifier. TCRdb reprocessed the 5' RACE reads via MiXCR and lists one record per CDR3 protein. This sample has tens of thousands of distinct CDR3 sequences, with roughly 3.9% found just once. This clonotype originated in an adult who was a healthcare worker with PCR-confirmed SARS-CoV-2 infection or an uninfected control (not recorded which). The chain is built from TRBV10-3 and TRBJ1-1; no reliable D call. Sequencing input: whole blood. CDR3 residues: CAISLIGGNTEAFF. DNA for the CDR3: TGTGCCATCAGCCTCATCGGCGGTAACACTGAAGCTTTCTTT.